Below are 17 T cell receptor beta chains sequenced from a single sample in a study of blood T cell repertoires in COVID-19. Sequenced by immunoSEQ multiplex PCR; TCRdb stores in-frame clones only, minus some. The sample lists 200,000 to 250,000 clones; 70% to 90% were seen once. Sequencing used PBMCs or T cells enriched from blood (not recorded which). The receptors originated from a man aged 25-45 years who had recovered from COVID-19.

V gene TRBV9 combines with J gene TRBJ2-5, with a possible D match to TRBD2 (5 bases). Trimming shortened V by 0 bases and J by 2 bases, and 11 bases separated the two germline ends. CDR3 length: 15 residues. CDR1 SGDLS and CDR2 YYNGEE come from the germline V gene. DNA for the CDR3: TGTGCCAGCAGCGTAGGCGGTTGGACTCAAGAGACCCAGTACTTC. Translating gives CASSVGGWTQETQYF.

This sequence joins TRBV27 and TRBJ1-5; D unclear. Trimming pared 6 bases from V and 6 bases from J, leaving 9 bases between. The germline V gene has CDR1 MNHEY and CDR2 SMNVEV (reference sequence). The CDR3 sequence is 12 residues long. The CDR3 region is CASSRGGQPQHF. The CDR3, as DNA: TGTGCCAGCAGCCGGGGAGGTCAGCCCCAGCATTTT.

The chain joins TRBV2 to TRBJ2-3, with 7 nucleotides matching TRBD2. The ends lost 10 bases at V and 4 bases at J; junction bases unmatched: 8. Germline V lookup: CDR1 SNHLY, CDR2 FYNNEI. This CDR3 contains 13 residues. CDR3 amino acids: CANSGEWADTQYF. The CDR3 DNA reads TGTGCCAACAGCGGGGAGTGGGCAGATACGCAGTATTTT. Based on the CDR3 plus reference TRBV2 and TRBJ2-3, the full variable domain is EPEVTQTPSHQVTQMGQEVILRCVPISNHLYFYWYRQILGQKVEFLVSFYNNEISEKSEIFDDQFSVERPDGSNFTLKIRSTKLEDSAMYFCANSGEWADTQYFGPGTRLTVL.

This clone appeared a single time. The rearrangement joins TRBV15 to TRBJ1-1; 8 nucleotides line up with TRBD1. Germline lookup yields CDR1 LNHNV and CDR2 YYDKDF (reference sequence). The CDR3 totals 16 residues. V shed 0 bases, J shed 11 bases, and the junction held 14 bases outside the gene matches. The CDR3 sequence is CATSRDFGGTGRGAFF. CDR3 coding DNA: TGTGCCACCAGCAGAGATTTCGGGGGGACAGGCAGGGGCGCTTTCTTT.

This chain joins TRBV2 and TRBJ1-6; D may be TRBD1 (6 bases). CDR3 length: 13 residues. Trimming stripped 6 bases from V and 7 bases from J, with 10 bases between. Per germline, CDR1 SNHLY and CDR2 FYNNEI. The chain's CDR3 is CASSTGRNSPLHF. The CDR3 nucleotides read TGTGCCAGCAGCACAGGGAGAAATTCACCCCTCCACTTT. Based on the CDR3 plus reference TRBV2 and TRBJ1-6, the full variable domain is EPEVTQTPSHQVTQMGQEVILRCVPISNHLYFYWYRQILGQKVEFLVSFYNNEISEKSEIFDDQFSVERPDGSNFTLKIRSTKLEDSAMYFCASSTGRNSPLHFGNGTRLTVT.

Remarks on this clone: Other DNA sequences within the sample encode an identical CDR3. V gene TRBV19 combines with J gene TRBJ1-3, with D perhaps matching TRBD1 (5 bases). Germline values: CDR1 LNHDA, CDR2 SQIVND (reference sequence). The CDR3 runs to 13 residues. V shed 6 bases and J shed 4 bases, with 10 bases lying between them. CDR3 bases: TGTGCCAGTAGCCCAGGGTCCGGAAACACCATATATTTT. Its translation: CASSPGSGNTIYF.

This clone was recorded only once. For the CDR3, the DNA is TGTGCCTGGGGTTATAGCTATGGCTACACCTTC. It codes for CAWGYSYGYTF. This chain connects TRBV30 to TRBJ1-2; D unresolved. The germline V gene has CDR1 GTSNPN and CDR2 SVGIG (reference sequence). The ends were cut back, 5 bases at V and 4 bases at J, with 8 bases in the middle. The CDR3 contains 11 residues.

This clone came up once. The J gene is TRBJ1-4, the V gene TRBV10-3; D is undetermined. The CDR3 is 16 residues long. CDR1 is ENHRY, CDR2 SYGVKD, per germline. The V end lost 1 base, the J end lost 4 bases, and 13 bases lay between the germline ends. In DNA form, the CDR3 reads TGTGCCATCAGTGAGTTCTCGGGCGGGCTTAATGAAAAACTGTTTTTT. This translates into CAISEFSGGLNEKLFF.

This clone showed up many times. J is TRBJ2-2 and V is TRBV5-1; the D is unclear. This CDR3 is 13 amino acids long. Germline V gene sequence: CDR1 SGHRS, CDR2 YFSETQ. V lost 2 bases and J lost 3, with 5 bases in between. This CDR3 reads CASSFAYTGELFF. The CDR3, as DNA: TGCGCCAGCAGCTTCGCGTACACCGGGGAGCTGTTTTTT.

The gene calls are TRBV19 and TRBJ1-4; 8 nucleotides align to TRBD1. V trimming: 6 bases; J trimming: 9 bases; junction bases outside the gene matches: 21. The V gene's germline CDR1 is LNHDA and CDR2 SQIVND (reference sequence). The CDR3 runs 18 residues. The CDR3 coding sequence is TGTGCCAGTAGCACCACGGGACAGGTGGTTCGTGGCCTCAAAAAACTGTTTTTT. It encodes CASSTTGQVVRGLKKLFF.

The chain has TRBV12-3 or TRBV12-4 and TRBJ1-5, with D uncertain. V lost 7 bases, J lost 3 bases, and 10 bases lay in between. The CDR3 is made up of 13 amino acids. The CDR3 is CASTRGLNQPQHF. CDR3 DNA: TGTGCCAGCACCCGAGGTCTCAATCAGCCCCAGCATTTT.

The chain is built from TRBV7-2 and TRBJ2-5; weak D call: TRBD1 (5 bases). The ends were cut back, 5 bases at V and 1 base at J, with 8 bases in the middle. From germline, CDR1 is SGHTA and CDR2 FQGNSA. The CDR3 sequence is 13 residues long. CDR3 sequence reads: CASSTRVQETQYF. For the CDR3, the DNA is TGTGCCAGCAGCACCAGGGTCCAAGAGACCCAGTACTTC.

The V call is TRBV20-1, the J call TRBJ2-1; no clear D gene. Germline V gene lookup returns CDR1 DFQATT and CDR2 SNEGSKA (reference sequence). Deletions cut 4 bases from V and 8 bases from J, with 9 bases between. CDR3 length equals 11 residues. The CDR3 sequence is CSATQIDEQFF. CDR3 in DNA: TGCAGTGCTACGCAGATTGATGAGCAGTTCTTC.

The chain employs TRBV9 and TRBJ2-3; 9 bases line up with TRBD2. Germline CDR1 SGDLS, CDR2 YYNGEE. The CDR3 loop spans 17 amino acids. Trimming cost V 0 bases and J 1 base; bases outside gene matches: 6. The CDR3, as DNA: TGTGCCAGCAGCGTAGAACCTCAGCGGGGGGGCACAGATACGCAGTATTTT. It specifies CASSVEPQRGGTDTQYF.

V gene TRBV3-1 (or the pseudogene TRBV3-2) combines with J gene TRBJ1-2; the D is unclear. There are 12 residues in the CDR3. Germline CDR1 is LGHDT and CDR2 is YNNKEL (reference sequence). The V and J ends lost 3 bases and 5 bases respectively, with 7 bases between them. CDR3 loop: CASSQGGYGYTF. CDR3 in DNA: TGTGCCAGCAGCCAGGGAGGGTATGGCTACACCTTC.

This clone was seen just once. This rearrangement joins TRBV29-1 to TRBJ2-1; 8 bases map to TRBD2. The ends lost 2 bases at V and 3 bases at J; junction bases unmatched: 6. The germline V gene has CDR1 SQVTM and CDR2 ANQGSEA. The CDR3 spans 15 residues. CDR3 sequence (DNA): TGCAGCGTTGAATCGGTAGCGGGGTTCTACAATGAGCAGTTCTTC. It codes for CSVESVAGFYNEQFF.

As for this clone: The sample carries other DNA sequences with the same CDR3. This chain links TRBV5-1 with TRBJ1-2; D gene ambiguous. The CDR3 length is 14 residues. Germline CDR1 is SGHRS and CDR2 is YFSETQ. V was clipped by 0 bases and J by 6 bases, with 12 bases between them. CDR3 in amino acids: CASSLEVRLNGYTF. CDR3 nucleotide sequence: TGCGCCAGCAGCTTGGAGGTCAGGTTGAATGGCTACACCTTC.